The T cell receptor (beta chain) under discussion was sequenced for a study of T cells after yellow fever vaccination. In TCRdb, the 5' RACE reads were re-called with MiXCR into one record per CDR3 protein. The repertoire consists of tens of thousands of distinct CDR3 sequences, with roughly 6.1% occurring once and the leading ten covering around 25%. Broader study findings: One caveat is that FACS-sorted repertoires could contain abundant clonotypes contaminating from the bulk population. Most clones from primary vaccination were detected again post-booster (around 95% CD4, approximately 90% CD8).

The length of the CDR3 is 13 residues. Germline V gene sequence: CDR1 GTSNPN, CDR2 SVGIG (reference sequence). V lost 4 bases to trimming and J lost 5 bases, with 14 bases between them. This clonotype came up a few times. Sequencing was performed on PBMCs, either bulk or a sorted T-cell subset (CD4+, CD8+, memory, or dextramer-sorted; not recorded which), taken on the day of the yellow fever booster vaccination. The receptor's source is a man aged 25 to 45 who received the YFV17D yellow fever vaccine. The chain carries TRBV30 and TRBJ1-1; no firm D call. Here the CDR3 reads CAWILEAFTEAFF. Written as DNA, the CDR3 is TGTGCCTGGATTCTCGAGGCTTTTACTGAAGCTTTCTTT. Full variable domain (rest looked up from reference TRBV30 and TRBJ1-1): SQTIHQWPATLVQPVGSPLSLECTVEGTSNPNLYWYRQAAGRGLQLLFYSVGIGQISSEVPQNLSASRPQDRQFILSSKKLLLSDSGFYLCAWILEAFTEAFFGQGTRLTVV.